These 26 T cell receptor beta chains were all obtained from the same sample, sequenced in a study of read filtering for tumor transcriptome and immune sequencing. The library was built from roughly 400 ng RNA with molecular barcoded adaptors for alpha/delta and beta/gamma chains. From the reads, TCRdb called clonotypes with MiXCR, one entry per CDR3 protein. The data show roughly 130,000 distinct CDR3 sequences, 10% to 15% seen once. Sequencing input: a population of CD138-negative cells sorted from bone marrow. The receptors derive from a donor at least 40 years old with multiple myeloma.

As to this clonotype: A read error likely explains this, since a far larger clone differs by one base. Here the CDR3 omits its conserved ending phenylalanine or tryptophan, so a read error is the likely source. V gene TRBV28 combines with J gene TRBJ1-5, with D unresolved. Germline V gene lookup returns CDR1 MDHEN and CDR2 SYDVKM. The length of the CDR3 is 11 residues. Between the trimmed V and J ends, which lost 2 bases and 4 bases, there was a span of 0 bases. The CDR3 bases are TGTGCCAGCAGTTTAAATCAGCCCCAGCATCTT. The encoded protein is CASSLNQPQHL.

This clonotype was detected only a few times. A much bigger clone sits one base away, suggesting this may be a read error. The genes are TRBV12-3 or TRBV12-4 and TRBJ2-2; possibly TRBD2 for D (5 bases). The length of the CDR3 is 15 residues. The CDR3 here is CASRKGRRNTGELLF. The DNA of the CDR3 is TGTGCCAGCAGAAAAGGACGGAGGAACACCGGGGAGCTGCTTTTT.

This clonotype was detected ten times or more. The V call is TRBV5-1, the J call TRBJ2-2; perhaps TRBD1 as D (6 bases). CDR3 size: 14 residues. Germline-derived CDR1 and CDR2 are SGHRS and YFSETQ. V lost 4 bases, J lost 8 bases, and 15 bases lay in between. The CDR3 nucleotides are TGCGCCAGCAGCCCCGGCCCAGGGGTAGGGGAGCTGTTTTTT. Residues: CASSPGPGVGELFF. Combining the CDR3 with reference TRBV5-1 and TRBJ2-2 gives the whole variable domain KAGVTQTPRYLIKTRGQQVTLSCSPISGHRSVSWYQQTPGQGLQFLFEYFSETQRNKGNFPGRFSGRQFSNSRSEMNVSTLELGDSALYLCASSPGPGVGELFFGEGSRLTVL.

This clonotype was detected ten times or more. CDR3 sequence (DNA): TGCAGCGTTGGACAGGGACAAGAGACCCAGTACTTC. Translating it yields CSVGQGQETQYF. V is TRBV29-1 and J is TRBJ2-5; 7 bases match TRBD1. The CDR3 length is 12 residues. Germline V gene sequence: CDR1 SQVTM, CDR2 ANQGSEA. The J segment lost 2 bases and the V segment lost 4 bases, leaving 1 base of the junction unmatched.

The rearrangement uses TRBV29-1 and TRBJ1-1; a possible D gene is TRBD1 (5 bases). The ends were cut back, 5 bases at V and 1 base at J, with 14 bases in the middle. The V gene's germline CDR1 is SQVTM and CDR2 ANQGSEA. There are 14 residues in the CDR3. The CDR3 loop is CSVLPGTANTEAFF. The CDR3 DNA reads TGCAGCGTTCTTCCCGGGACGGCGAACACTGAAGCTTTCTTT. The entire variable domain, with the rest obtained from reference TRBV29-1 and TRBJ1-1, is as follows: SAVISQKPSRDICQRGTSLTIQCQVDSQVTMMFWYRQQPGQSLTLIATANQGSEATYESGFVIDKFPISRPNLTFSTLTVSNMSPEDSSIYLCSVLPGTANTEAFFGQGTRLTVV.

Many counts were recorded for this clonotype. The rearrangement links TRBV6-5 to TRBJ2-5, with D unresolved. The germline V gene has CDR1 MNHEY and CDR2 SVGAGI. The CDR3 runs 14 residues. V lost 2 bases and J 0 bases, leaving 7 bases between the germline ends. CDR3 in DNA: TGTGCCAGCAGTTACGTCAGGAACCAAGAGACCCAGTACTTC. It codes for CASSYVRNQETQYF.

This clonotype was observed many times. The chain couples TRBV4-1 to TRBJ2-1; TRBD2 agrees at 9 bases. This CDR3 has 16 amino acids. CDR1 and CDR2 from the germline V gene are MGHRA and YSYEKL. V lost 4 bases, J lost 3 bases, and 7 bases stayed unmatched. CDR3 region: CASSPRAGGGYNEQFF. The DNA for the CDR3 is TGCGCCAGCAGCCCCCGAGCGGGAGGAGGCTACAATGAGCAGTTCTTC.

Many counts were recorded for this clonotype. V and J are TRBV28 and TRBJ2-1; 9 bases agree with TRBD2. The CDR3 length is 15 residues. In germline, CDR1 is MDHEN, CDR2 SYDVKM. After removal of 7 bases from V and 8 bases from J, the junction contained 12 bases not matched to a gene. The CDR3 DNA reads as TGTGCCAGCATGGGGGCCGCTAGCGGGACCCATGAGCAGTTCTTC. Translation: CASMGAASGTHEQFF.

This clonotype showed up many times. The V gene is TRBV4-1, the J gene TRBJ1-1; TRBD1 agrees at 7 bases. With V trimmed by 1 base and J by 3 bases, 14 bases remained unmatched. The germline CDR1 and CDR2 sequences are MGHRA and YSYEKL. The CDR3 contains 18 residues. The CDR3 protein is CASSQGDSLGDRDTEAFF. The CDR3 DNA sequence: TGCGCCAGCAGCCAAGGAGACTCTCTTGGTGACAGGGACACTGAAGCTTTCTTT.

The CDR3 spells CATSDSGQGAPREQYF. CDR3 in DNA: TGTGCCACCAGTGATTCGGGACAGGGGGCCCCTCGGGAGCAGTACTTC. The chain is built from TRBV24-1 and TRBJ2-7; 12 bases align to TRBD1. Germline V gene data show CDR1 as KGHDR and CDR2 as SFDVKD. The CDR3 consists of 16 residues. J lost 7 bases, V lost 2 bases, and 8 bases had no gene match.

As for this clonotype: Just one base apart from a much larger clone, this may be a read error. CDR3 loop: CATGTADSNQLQHF. The CDR3 DNA sequence: TGTGCCACCGGGACAGCTGATAGCAATCAGCTCCAGCATTTT. The chain has TRBV27 and TRBJ1-5; 7 nucleotides agree with TRBD1. Looked up from germline, CDR1 is MNHEY and CDR2 is SMNVEV (reference sequence). The CDR3 sequence is 14 residues long.

This clonotype was seen only a few times. A much larger clone differs by one base, so this may be a read error. The rearrangement joins TRBV4-1 to TRBJ1-4; TRBD1 aligns across 8 bases. The ends lost 8 bases at V and 0 bases at J; junction bases unmatched: 11. This CDR3 is 17 amino acids long. The germline gives CDR1 MGHRA, CDR2 YSYEKL. The CDR3 coding sequence is TGCGCCAGCGGTATCCACAGGGGGACAGCAACTAATGAAAAACTGTTTTTT. Residues: CASGIHRGTATNEKLFF.

In this sample, this clonotype turned up many times. The chain uses TRBV23-1 and TRBJ1-3; TRBD1 is a possible D gene (5 bases). TRBV23-1 belongs to the ORF category, with a function that is uncertain. Trimming left V 6 bases short and J 4 bases short, with 10 bases between. The CDR3 is made up of 13 amino acids. The CDR3 DNA reads as TGCGCCAGCAGCGGGAGGGGAGGAAACACCATATATTTT. It translates to CASSGRGGNTIYF.

This clonotype was recorded many times. This chain joins TRBV19 and TRBJ2-1, with D perhaps given as TRBD1 or TRBD2 (5 bases each). The germline CDR1 and CDR2 sequences are LNHDA and SQIVND (reference sequence). Trimming stripped 6 bases from V and 5 bases from J, with 20 bases between. This CDR3 is 16 amino acids long. CDR3 coding DNA: TGTGCCAGTAGCACCGCGAGGGGATACGGCGACAATGAGCAGTTCTTC. As protein: CASSTARGYGDNEQFF.

This clonotype has at least ten counts. The V call is TRBV5-1, the J call TRBJ2-1; 11 positions match TRBD1. The CDR3 totals 15 residues. The V segment lost 4 bases and the J segment 8 bases; nucleotides outside the gene matches: 8. Per germline, CDR1 SGHRS and CDR2 YFSETQ. This CDR3 is CASSLGQGVLDEQFF. DNA of the CDR3: TGCGCCAGCAGCCTGGGACAGGGGGTGCTTGATGAGCAGTTCTTC. Full variable domain (rest looked up from reference TRBV5-1 and TRBJ2-1): KAGVTQTPRYLIKTRGQQVTLSCSPISGHRSVSWYQQTPGQGLQFLFEYFSETQRNKGNFPGRFSGRQFSNSRSEMNVSTLELGDSALYLCASSLGQGVLDEQFFGPGTRLTVL.

This clonotype was counted at least ten times. The CDR3 DNA is TGTGCCTGGAGGGTTAGCGGAGGGGATACGCAGTATTTT. Translating it yields CAWRVSGGDTQYF. The V and J genes are TRBV30 and TRBJ2-3, with D maybe TRBD2 (6 bases). With 3 bases removed from V and 6 bases from J, the gap between germline ends came to 13 bases. This CDR3 region has 13 residues. From germline, CDR1 is GTSNPN and CDR2 SVGIG (reference sequence).

This clonotype was found many times. V is TRBV7-9 and J is TRBJ2-3; D perhaps matches TRBD2 (5 bases). The CDR3 totals 13 residues. Trimming removed 5 bases at V and 4 bases at J, with 10 bases between. In germline, CDR1 is SEHNR, CDR2 FQNEAQ (reference sequence). The DNA of the CDR3 is TGTGCCAGCAGCCTAACTAGTGCAGATACGCAGTATTTT. This encodes CASSLTSADTQYF.

A note on this clonotype: A clone one base away is much larger, so this may be a read error. V is TRBV6-5 and J is TRBJ1-5, with 9 bases fitting TRBD1. J gave up 6 bases and V 6 bases, and 9 bases lay outside the gene matches. The CDR3 has 15 residues. Germline V gene lookup returns CDR1 MNHEY and CDR2 SVGAGI. CDR3 amino acids: CASSRTGDGSQPQHF. CDR3 nucleotide sequence: TGTGCCAGCAGCCGGACAGGGGATGGGAGTCAGCCCCAGCATTTT.

This clonotype came up many times. The CDR3 reads CASSLGQGYSNEQFF. The DNA of the CDR3 is TGTGCCAGCAGCTTAGGACAGGGGTATTCCAATGAGCAGTTCTTC. The rearrangement uses TRBV7-6 and TRBJ2-1; 8 bases fit TRBD1. The CDR3 totals 15 residues. Germline assignment: CDR1 SGHVS and CDR2 FNYEAQ. With V trimmed by 1 base and J by 6 bases, 5 bases remained unmatched.

Regarding this clonotype: This may be a read error, as it is one base from a much larger clone. The rearrangement uses TRBV12-3 or TRBV12-4 and TRBJ1-5, with a weak D call TRBD1 (5 bases). The CDR3 has 12 amino acids. The CDR3 DNA reads as TGTGGCAGCAGTTTGTGGGGCCAGCCCCAGCATTTT. It translates to CGSSLWGQPQHF.

This clonotype was recorded at least ten times. This sequence joins TRBV20-1 and TRBJ2-2, with TRBD2 as a possible D gene (6 bases). Germline assignment: CDR1 DFQATT and CDR2 SNEGSKA (reference sequence). Trimming removed 3 bases at V and 8 bases at J, with 13 bases between. CDR3 size: 13 residues. The CDR3 bases are TGCAGTGCTAGTAGGAGGGTTGGTGGGGAGCTGTTTTTT. It specifies CSASRRVGGELFF.

This clonotype was observed many times. The chain is built from TRBV28 and TRBJ2-1, with TRBD2 matching 7 bases. Germline CDR1 and CDR2: MDHEN and SYDVKM. The V and J ends lost 4 bases and 2 bases, in that order; junction bases with no gene match: 8. The CDR3 extends over 16 amino acids. This chain's CDR3 is CASSSQTSYPYNEQFF. In DNA form, the CDR3 reads TGTGCCAGCAGTTCCCAGACTAGCTACCCCTACAATGAGCAGTTCTTC.

This clonotype came up many times. The rearrangement joins TRBV12-3 or TRBV12-4 to TRBJ2-7, with 7 bases fitting TRBD1. The CDR3 runs to 16 residues. After removal of 5 bases from V and 4 bases from J, the junction contained 14 bases not matched to a gene. The CDR3 nucleotides read TGTGCCAGCAGTCCGAACAGGGGAAGCGCATCGTACGAGCAGTACTTC. Encoded protein: CASSPNRGSASYEQYF.

This clonotype was counted only a few times. The J gene is TRBJ2-5, the V gene TRBV6-1; the match to TRBD2 covers 11 bases. The CDR3 has 17 amino acids. V was pared by 6 bases and J by 4 bases, with 13 bases of the junction left unmatched. Germline assignment: CDR1 MNHNS and CDR2 SASEGT. The CDR3 loop reads CASSPGIAGGPRETQYF. CDR3 in DNA: TGTGCCAGCAGCCCCGGAATAGCGGGAGGGCCCAGAGAGACCCAGTACTTC.

V usage is TRBV19 and J usage is TRBJ2-7; tentative D call: TRBD2 (6 bases). V was shortened by 4 bases and J by 0 bases, with 10 bases between the two germline ends. From germline, CDR1 is LNHDA and CDR2 SQIVND (reference sequence). This CDR3 is built from 14 residues. CDR3 in DNA: TGTGCCAGTAGTACCGGGACTGTCTCCTACGAGCAGTACTTC. This encodes CASSTGTVSYEQYF.

To note about this clonotype: A much larger clone sits a single nucleotide away, making a read error possible. DNA for the CDR3: TGTGCCTGCAGGGACAGGGTCTACAATGAGCAGTTCTTC. Translating gives CACRDRVYNEQFF. J is TRBJ2-1 and V is TRBV6-2 or TRBV6-3; TRBD1 matches at 9 bases. The CDR3 has 13 residues. CDR1 is MNHEY, CDR2 SVGEGT, per germline.